What follows is one T cell receptor beta chain and its context. Germline trimming cut 3 bases from V and 9 bases from J; bases unmatched to any gene: 9. CDR1 is SGHTA, CDR2 FQGNSA, per germline. The CDR3 consists of 15 residues. Original processing methods: Reference gene primer amplification gave estimated nucleated cell counts. Sequencing was performed with immunoSEQ multiplex PCR; in TCRdb, only in-frame clones are kept and a portion is missing. D and trimming were read from the DNA, whereas the V and J calls and clone size are those reported in that table. Here the sample spans roughly 110,000 clones, roughly 85% being singletons. This specimen belongs to a study of blood T cell repertoires in COVID-19. The wider study: T cells, B-cell-depleted T cells, or PBMCs provided the cDNA or gDNA that served as material.

The sample comprised peripheral blood. The sequence was obtained from a human donor in a cohort sampled during active COVID-19. The chain employs TRBV7-2 and TRBJ2-3, with 10 bases aligning to TRBD2. CDR3 bases: TGTGCCAGCAGCTTTAGCGGGGGGCCCTCGGCCACGCAGTATTTT. Translation gives CASSFSGGPSATQYF.